The clone carrying this T cell receptor (beta chain) was found a few times. The data are from a study of early T cells in non-severe SARS-CoV-2 infection. One entry per CDR3 protein, called by TCRdb with MiXCR from the 5' RACE reads. Here the sample spans tens of thousands of distinct CDR3 sequences, under 15% being singletons. The CDR3 length is 15 residues. V lost 1 base and J lost 5; bases outside the gene matches: 3. Germline CDR1 MDHEN, CDR2 SYDVKM. The chain recombines TRBV28 with TRBJ1-1, with 11 bases lining up with TRBD1. Sequences were obtained from whole blood. The sequence came from an adult who was a healthcare worker with PCR-confirmed SARS-CoV-2 infection or an uninfected control (not recorded which). The CDR3 reads CASSLFRDRGTEAFF. DNA for the CDR3: TGTGCCAGCAGTTTATTTCGGGACAGGGGGACTGAAGCTTTCTTT. Drawing the rest from reference TRBV28 and TRBJ1-1, the complete variable domain is DVKVTQSSRYLVKRTGEKVFLECVQDMDHENMFWYRQDPGLGLRLIYFSYDVKMKEKGDIPEGYSVSREKKERFSLILESASTNQTSMYLCASSLFRDRGTEAFFGQGTRLTVV.